This T cell receptor beta chain was observed in a study of cytomegalovirus exposure and HLA in healthy donors (TCRdb year 2017). Context from the whole study: According to an earlier analysis of a few hundred of the donors, about 170 million T cells yielded 90 million to 130 million unique TCR beta sequences and about 300 Gb of sequence data. An early release covering 500 to 750 HLA-typed donors comprised roughly 300 gigabases of sequencing data and approximately 80 million unique TCR sequences. Of the approximately 370 genotyped donors, 65% to 90% were placed in the genetic ancestry cluster associated with self-reported Caucasian donors. The study was designed to test whether signatures of past pathogen exposure could be identified by cataloging public T cell receptors. The study profiled the T cell repertoires of hundreds of subjects by immunosequencing and related them to cytomegalovirus serostatus. Along with the roughly 710-subject first cohort, a separate validation cohort of over a hundred different subjects was used. The study combined high-throughput TCR immunosequencing, statistical association of individual TCRs with disease status, and machine learning to predict cytomegalovirus infection status. A later analysis re-analyzed previously published TCR beta repertoires from hundreds of donors and added high-resolution HLA genotyping to study TCR occurrence patterns. Rather than using new phenotypic data, the later analysis identified candidate immune exposures from TCR beta sequences and from how often those sequences occurred across donors. To decide whether each TCR beta V gene segment behaved as functional or pseudogenic, an earlier analysis of some 580 of the donors relied on high-throughput TCR beta sequencing. Donor age, sex, ethnicity and CMV serostatus were collected together with the repertoire data. A later genetic analysis took genome-wide SNP genotypes for about 65% of the 666 donors and used that subset as a discovery cohort. Every repertoire in the discovery cohort had been generated on one and the same sequencing platform. Both class I and class II loci were covered by HLA typing, at four-digit resolution. Typing coverage varied by locus: about 620-630 donors for A, B, C, DRB1 and DQB1; more than 500 for DQA1; about 600 for DPA1; around 450 for DPB1. Several DR-DQ haplotypes were treated as single units for association and clustering because of strong linkage in the cohort. Among 300 to 500 genotyped donors of the cohort, an average of about 220,000 unique TCR beta nucleotide sequences was sequenced per donor, of which about 19% were non-productive. Broader findings and caveats from the paper: The sequencing pipeline was judged likely to have produced a cluster of highly shared sequence variants as a technical artifact. In a later analysis, TCR association rates were found to vary across HLA loci, with the most associated TCRs seen for DRB1 alleles and the fewest for HLA-C alleles. The study listed 150 to 200 TCR beta chains as associated with cytomegalovirus. Linkage disequilibrium might explain the correlated functional status among segregating V segments, but an unknown experimental factor could not be excluded. Specific HLA alleles were associated with over 15,000 TCR beta sequences at a false discovery rate of 0.05 in a later analysis. It was suggested by the authors that the approach could potentially be generalized to other disease states and immunological phenotypes. Strong co-occurrence of HLA alleles, especially DR and DQ, made assigning TCR associations to individual alleles difficult. A later genetic analysis associated a missense DCLRE1C variant with V-gene and J-gene trimming of TCR beta chains, and an independent cohort replicated the association. In vitro tests confirmed that a few of the cytomegalovirus-associated TCR beta chains recognize cytomegalovirus antigens. This cohort had only TCR beta chains sequenced, and the lack of alpha or paired-chain data limited which features could be detected. In a later genetic analysis, fewer N-insertions in productive TCRs were reported among donors in an Asian-associated ancestry cluster than the roughly 700-donor mean. HLA typing was unavailable for some donors at each locus, so association tests used only the typed subset. Most TCR sequences were observed very rarely across donors, whereas some public TCRs were present in many individuals. A further reported finding was that TCR beta sequences accurately predicted the HLA-A and HLA-B alleles for most subjects in the first cohort. The presence/absence analyses assumed that sequencing depth was roughly uniform across donors, and that assumption may not be true. In a later analysis, most CMV-associated TCR beta chains were found to appear HLA-restricted, with HLA associations seemingly driven largely by CMV exposure. Compared with equally common non-associated chains, HLA-associated TCR beta chains in a later analysis were more clonally expanded and had lower generation probabilities. In both the original and validation cohorts, the classifier was reported to diagnose cytomegalovirus status with high specificity and sensitivity. In a later analysis, several top co-occurrence clusters were reported to appear linked to parvovirus B19, influenza, CMV and Epstein-Barr virus. In an earlier analysis of some 540 of the donors, most TCR beta V segments appeared in productive rearrangements about 87% or about 30% of the time, broadly matching IMGT annotations. The only immune exposure information available for the cohort was CMV serostatus. Because counts were too low, more than 15 rarely observed V segments, including chromosome 9 orphons, were excluded from the earlier analysis of some 590 of the donors.

This clone was observed a single time. Its antigen remains unidentified. Within one base of it there is no much larger clone, and no base qualities were kept. Libraries were constructed by the immunoSEQ multiplex PCR assay. The multiplex PCR relied on a mix of 60 forward primers for TCR Vbeta segments and 13 reverse primers for TCR Jbeta segments. The CDR3 region of rearranged TCR beta genes was amplified from genomic DNA with a multiplex PCR assay. On the Illumina HiSeq System, the amplified TCR beta libraries were sequenced as 87-base-pair reads. As for the original processing: In a later analysis, around 80 million unique TCR beta chains were counted across the roughly 610 repertoires, and roughly 11 million of these chains were shared by at least two donors. Raw reads were error-corrected and collapsed into unique sequences by a nearest-neighbor algorithm in which closely related sequences were merged to remove PCR and sequencing errors. CDR3 sequences were aligned to IMGT reference sequences to assign V, D and J gene segments. For a sequence to be retained, at least a six-nucleotide match to both a V gene segment and a J gene segment was required. A rearrangement counted as productive if the CDR3 had no stop codons and remained in frame with V and J, and every other rearrangement counted as non-productive. Following IMGT convention, CDR3 was defined as the stretch from the second conserved V-encoded cysteine to the conserved J-encoded phenylalanine. The earlier analysis of fewer than 700 of the donors excluded sequences that lacked an unambiguous match to a single V gene segment. In an earlier analysis of 587 of the donors, V segments were called functional above 56.7% productive rearrangements and were called segregating when the between-donor standard deviation exceeded 5%. A statistical classification framework was developed to diagnose cytomegalovirus status using the catalog of TCR beta chain sequences. In a later analysis, TCR nucleotide sequences were compared against IMGT/GENE-DB human TR gene sequences so that V and J genes could be assigned. Using the TCRdist pipeline, a later analysis assigned CDR3 sequences along with most-parsimonious VDJ recombination scenarios. In a later analysis, each TCR beta chain was defined by its CDR3 amino acid sequence together with its V-gene family, and reads lacking a unique V-gene family were excluded. As a way to deal with suspected cross-contamination and a sequencing artifact, a later analysis dropped over 550 nucleotide sequences that were highly shared and had low generation probability. In a later analysis, a clonal expansion index for each public chain was calculated from normalized within-repertoire ranks of inferred template counts. In a later analysis, generation probabilities were computed with a VDJ recombination model fitted to out-of-frame rearrangements, and the resulting probabilities were checked against IGoR. In a later analysis, TCR-TCR, TCR-HLA and TCR-CMV co-occurrence was scored with hypergeometric tests, and a repertoire-size bias correction was applied to TCR pairs. To estimate false discovery rates, a later analysis permuted the HLA or CMV assignments 20 times. In a later analysis, co-occurring TCRs were grouped with DBSCAN, and TCRdist sequence similarity was added when clustering was performed within HLA-allele-positive subsets. Repertoires with fewer than 30,000 or more than 120,000 public chains, plus five repertoires with anomalous nucleotide sharing, were excluded from co-occurrence clustering. The clones in this table, taken by TCRdb from immuneACCESS, are in-frame only. Not every clone is retained; where verified, under half of the shortfall comes from an unresolved V gene, and the cause of the rest is unknown. V and J calls plus clone size are reproduced from that table; the DNA served to infer D and trimming. Here the sample has some 190,000 clones; over 70% occur a single time. The top ten hold over 1.5% of the sample.

The cohort consisted of 666 healthy bone marrow donors. At the time of sampling, every cohort member was nominally healthy, though immune exposures that went unrecorded were likely present. The donor was CMV seropositive and was included in the group of 250 to 300 seropositive cohort members. A peripheral blood sample was collected from each donor, and TCR beta sequencing was performed on peripheral blood mononuclear cells. The Qiagen DNeasy Blood Extraction Kit was used to extract genomic DNA from the blood cell samples. This clonotype was sampled from a man aged 40-55 years in good health and CMV-seropositive. Sequenced sample: PBMCs.

The CDR3 corresponds to CASSDQLAGEEQYF. Here is the DNA: TGTGCCAGCAGTGATCAACTAGCGGGAGAAGAGCAGTACTTC. This chain is built from TRBV25-1 and TRBJ2-7; 11 nucleotides in the junction match TRBD2. CDR1 is given as MGHDK and CDR2 as SYGVNS, both from the germline V gene. Here V drops 3 bases and J drops 7 bases, and the junction holds 5 bases not matched to any gene. The cysteine opens and the phenylalanine closes a CDR3 of 14 amino acids. The sequence is cut down to CDR3 DNA, 42 bases in frame from base 1.